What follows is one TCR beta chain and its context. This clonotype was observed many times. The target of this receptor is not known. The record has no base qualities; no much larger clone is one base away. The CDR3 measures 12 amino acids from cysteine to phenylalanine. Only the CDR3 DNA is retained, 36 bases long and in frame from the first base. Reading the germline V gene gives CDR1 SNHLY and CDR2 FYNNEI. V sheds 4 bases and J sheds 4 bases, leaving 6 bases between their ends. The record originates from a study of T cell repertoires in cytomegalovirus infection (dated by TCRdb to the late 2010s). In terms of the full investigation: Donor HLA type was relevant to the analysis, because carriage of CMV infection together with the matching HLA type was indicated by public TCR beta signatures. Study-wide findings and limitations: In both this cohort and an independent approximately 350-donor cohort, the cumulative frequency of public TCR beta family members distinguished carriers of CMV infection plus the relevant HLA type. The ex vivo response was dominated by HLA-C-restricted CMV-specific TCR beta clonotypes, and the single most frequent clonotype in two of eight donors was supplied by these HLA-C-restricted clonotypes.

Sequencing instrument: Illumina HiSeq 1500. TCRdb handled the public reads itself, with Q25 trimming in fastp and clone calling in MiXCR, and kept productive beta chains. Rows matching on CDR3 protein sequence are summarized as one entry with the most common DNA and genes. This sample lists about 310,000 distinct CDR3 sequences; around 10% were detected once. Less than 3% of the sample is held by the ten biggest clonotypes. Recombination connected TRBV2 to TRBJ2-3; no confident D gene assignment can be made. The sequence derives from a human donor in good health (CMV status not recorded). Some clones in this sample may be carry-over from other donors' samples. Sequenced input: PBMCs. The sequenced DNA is TGTGCCAGCAGTGTTCGGCCAGATACGCAGTATTTT. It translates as CASSVRPDTQYF.